These T cell receptor beta chains were read from a single sample in a study of PD-L1 blockade in urothelial cancer. The protocol was immunoSEQ multiplex PCR, while the TCRdb copy is restricted to in-frame clones and leaves out a portion. The table includes fewer than 45,000 clones, 83% detected once. The material was PBMCs, obtained around atezolizumab (anti-PD-L1) treatment. These receptors all stem from a man aged 55 to 70 with urothelial cancer. Each CDR3 is given with its conserved first and last residue. The order of the fields is J gene, clone size, V gene, D gene, CDR3 DNA, CDR3 protein. The D gene is left open where the match is weak. The size field is filled for only some rows; it gives once, few, many or a size class.

J gene: TRBJ1-5; clone size: .; V gene: TRBV21-1; D gene: .; CDR3 DNA: TGTGCCAGCAGCACGGGCCGAAACTGGAGGACAGGCGCCAATCAGCCCCAGCATTTT; CDR3 protein: CASSTGRNWRTGANQPQHF
J gene: TRBJ2-5; clone size: few; V gene: TRBV29-1; D gene: .; CDR3 DNA: TGCAGCGTTGAAGATGGGTGGGGGGTCCAGGAGACCCAGTACTTC; CDR3 protein: CSVEDGWGVQETQYF
J gene: TRBJ2-2; clone size: .; V gene: TRBV10-3; D gene: .; CDR3 DNA: TGTGCCATCAGTGGACGGGGAAACTCGAACACCGGGGAGCTGTTTTTT; CDR3 protein: CAISGRGNSNTGELFF
J gene: TRBJ1-5; clone size: .; V gene: TRBV19; D gene: TRBD1; CDR3 DNA: TGTGCCAGTAGTCCGACAGGGAAGGGTCAGCCCCAGCATTTT; CDR3 protein: CASSPTGKGQPQHF
J gene: TRBJ2-3; clone size: .; V gene: TRBV18; D gene: .; CDR3 DNA: TGTGCCAGCTCACCACGAAGGGGCAGGTCCACAGATACGCAGTATTTT; CDR3 protein: CASSPRRGRSTDTQYF
J gene: TRBJ2-1; clone size: .; V gene: TRBV7-8; D gene: TRBD2; CDR3 DNA: TGTGCCAGCAGCTTAGTCCCGTGGACTAGCGGGGACAGCTCCTACAATGAGCAGTTCTTC; CDR3 protein: CASSLVPWTSGDSSYNEQFF
J gene: TRBJ1-4; clone size: .; V gene: TRBV14; D gene: .; CDR3 DNA: TGTGCCAGCAGCCAAGGGGGCCTAATAAATGAAAAACTGTTTTTT; CDR3 protein: CASSQGGLINEKLFF
J gene: TRBJ1-5; clone size: .; V gene: TRBV5-4; D gene: .; CDR3 DNA: TGTGCCAGCAGCTTGGGGGGGCGACCAAATCAGCCCCAGCATTTT; CDR3 protein: CASSLGGRPNQPQHF
J gene: TRBJ1-1; clone size: few; V gene: TRBV29-1; D gene: .; CDR3 DNA: TGCAGCGTTGAAGGCCATGAGGCGGCTACTGAAGCTTTCTTT; CDR3 protein: CSVEGHEAATEAFF
J gene: TRBJ1-2; clone size: few; V gene: TRBV7-2; D gene: .; CDR3 DNA: TGTGCCAGCAGCTTAGCGGTCCAGAACTATGGCTACACCTTC; CDR3 protein: CASSLAVQNYGYTF
J gene: TRBJ2-5; clone size: .; V gene: TRBV4-1; D gene: TRBD1; CDR3 DNA: TGCGCCAGCAGCCTAGTACTTCGGGGACAGGGGGACCAAGAGACCCAGTACTTC; CDR3 protein: CASSLVLRGQGDQETQYF
J gene: TRBJ1-4; clone size: .; V gene: TRBV5-1; D gene: TRBD1; CDR3 DNA: TGCGCCAGCAGCTGGGGACAGGGTGGTGAAAAACTGTTTTTT; CDR3 protein: CASSWGQGGEKLFF
J gene: TRBJ2-2; clone size: .; V gene: TRBV29-1; D gene: TRBD2; CDR3 DNA: TGCAGCGTCCTAGCGGAGCAGAACACCGGGGAGCTGTTTTTT; CDR3 protein: CSVLAEQNTGELFF
J gene: TRBJ1-2; clone size: .; V gene: TRBV14; D gene: TRBD1; CDR3 DNA: TGTGCCAGTGACAGGGGAGGAAACTATGGCTACACCTTC; CDR3 protein: CASDRGGNYGYTF
J gene: TRBJ2-7; clone size: .; V gene: TRBV7-9; D gene: TRBD1; CDR3 DNA: TGTGCCAGCAGCCCGGGACAGTCCTACGAGCAGTACTTC; CDR3 protein: CASSPGQSYEQYF
J gene: TRBJ2-3; clone size: .; V gene: TRBV10-2; D gene: TRBD1; CDR3 DNA: TGCGCCAGCAGTGAGCCTGACAGGGGGCCCGCTAGCACAGATACGCAGTATTTT; CDR3 protein: CASSEPDRGPASTDTQYF
J gene: TRBJ2-1; clone size: .; V gene: TRBV19; D gene: TRBD1; CDR3 DNA: TGTGCCAGTAGCGGACAGGGGTGGAGCGGTGGCTCCTACAATGAGCAGTTCTTC; CDR3 protein: CASSGQGWSGGSYNEQFF
J gene: TRBJ2-5; clone size: once; V gene: TRBV10-3; D gene: TRBD2; CDR3 DNA: TGTGCCAGTACTAGCGGGGCTCAAGAGACCCAGTACTTC; CDR3 protein: CASTSGAQETQYF
J gene: TRBJ1-3; clone size: .; V gene: TRBV15; D gene: .; CDR3 DNA: TGTGCCACCCACAGGGTGTCAGGAAACACCATATATTTT; CDR3 protein: CATHRVSGNTIYF
J gene: TRBJ1-2; clone size: .; V gene: TRBV5-6; D gene: TRBD1; CDR3 DNA: TGTGCCAGCAGCCTCACAGGGGGGGATGGCTACACCTTC; CDR3 protein: CASSLTGGDGYTF
J gene: TRBJ2-3; clone size: .; V gene: TRBV6-4; D gene: TRBD2; CDR3 DNA: TGTGCCAGCAGTCGGATTAGCGGGAGATTCACAGATACGCAGTATTTT; CDR3 protein: CASSRISGRFTDTQYF
J gene: TRBJ2-1; clone size: .; V gene: TRBV15; D gene: .; CDR3 DNA: TGTGCCACCAGCGCTCCGCGAGTATACAATGAGCAGTTCTTC; CDR3 protein: CATSAPRVYNEQFF
J gene: TRBJ2-7; clone size: .; V gene: TRBV7-2; D gene: .; CDR3 DNA: TGTGCCAGCAGCCCAGTGGGGGGCTACGAGCAGTACTTC; CDR3 protein: CASSPVGGYEQYF
J gene: TRBJ1-2; clone size: .; V gene: TRBV27; D gene: .; CDR3 DNA: TGTGCCAGCAGTTATCTCGGACAGCGCTATGGCTACACCTTC; CDR3 protein: CASSYLGQRYGYTF
J gene: TRBJ2-7; clone size: .; V gene: TRBV5-4; D gene: .; CDR3 DNA: TGTGCCGGATCTACCGGGACCTACGAGCAGTACTTC; CDR3 protein: CAGSTGTYEQYF
J gene: TRBJ2-7; clone size: .; V gene: TRBV7-2; D gene: .; CDR3 DNA: TGTGCCAGCAGCCCTACTCGGTACTCCTACGAGCAGTACTTC; CDR3 protein: CASSPTRYSYEQYF
J gene: TRBJ2-3; clone size: .; V gene: TRBV4-3; D gene: TRBD2; CDR3 DNA: TGCGCCAGCAGCCGTAGACTACTAGCGGGAGAATCAGATACGCAGTATTTT; CDR3 protein: CASSRRLLAGESDTQYF
J gene: TRBJ1-1; clone size: .; V gene: TRBV5-1; D gene: .; CDR3 DNA: TGCGCCAGCAGTTTTTACTCTGGGACAAGCCACACTGAAGCTTTCTTT; CDR3 protein: CASSFYSGTSHTEAFF
J gene: TRBJ2-7; clone size: .; V gene: TRBV5-6; D gene: TRBD1; CDR3 DNA: TGTGCCAGCAGCTTGGAAGGACAGGGTTACGAGCAGTACTTC; CDR3 protein: CASSLEGQGYEQYF
J gene: TRBJ1-2; clone size: .; V gene: TRBV2; D gene: .; CDR3 DNA: TGTGCCAGCAGTGACCAGAGTGGGGGGGGGTATGGCTACACCTTC; CDR3 protein: CASSDQSGGGYGYTF
J gene: TRBJ2-7; clone size: .; V gene: TRBV28; D gene: TRBD1; CDR3 DNA: TGTGCCAGCAGTCGCGGCTGGACAGGGAGTTACGAGCAGTACTTC; CDR3 protein: CASSRGWTGSYEQYF
J gene: TRBJ1-2; clone size: .; V gene: TRBV6-5; D gene: .; CDR3 DNA: TGTGCCAGCAGTTACTCGGGAGGGCTGTCTGGCTACACCTTC; CDR3 protein: CASSYSGGLSGYTF
J gene: TRBJ1-1; clone size: .; V gene: TRBV10-1; D gene: .; CDR3 DNA: TGCGCCAGCAGTGCGGGGACTGAAGCTTTCTTT; CDR3 protein: CASSAGTEAFF
J gene: TRBJ2-7; clone size: .; V gene: TRBV2; D gene: .; CDR3 DNA: TGTGCCAGCAGTGAAGCTAGCGTACCTACCGAGCAGTACTTC; CDR3 protein: CASSEASVPTEQYF